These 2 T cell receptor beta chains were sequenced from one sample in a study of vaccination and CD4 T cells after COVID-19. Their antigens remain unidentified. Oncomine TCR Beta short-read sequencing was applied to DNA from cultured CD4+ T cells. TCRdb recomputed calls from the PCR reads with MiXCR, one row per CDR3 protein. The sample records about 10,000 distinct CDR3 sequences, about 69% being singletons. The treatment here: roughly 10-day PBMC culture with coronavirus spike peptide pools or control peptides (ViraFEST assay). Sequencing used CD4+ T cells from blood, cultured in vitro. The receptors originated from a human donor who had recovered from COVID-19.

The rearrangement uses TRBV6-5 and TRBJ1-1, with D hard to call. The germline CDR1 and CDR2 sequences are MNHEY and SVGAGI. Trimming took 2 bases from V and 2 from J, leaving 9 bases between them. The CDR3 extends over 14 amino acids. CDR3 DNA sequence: TGTGCCAGCAGTTACGTCGGGGAAAACACTGAAGCTTTCTTT. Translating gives CASSYVGENTEAFF.

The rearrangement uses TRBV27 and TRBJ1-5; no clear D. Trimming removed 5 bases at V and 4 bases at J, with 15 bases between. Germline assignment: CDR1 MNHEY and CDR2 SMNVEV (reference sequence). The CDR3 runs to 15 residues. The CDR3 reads CASSPNRAENQPQHF. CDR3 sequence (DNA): TGTGCCAGCAGTCCCAATAGGGCGGAGAATCAGCCCCAGCATTTT.